This is a list of T cell receptor beta chains from one sample in a study of control samples from healthy donors and cancer patients. Generated by immunoSEQ multiplex PCR, the TCRdb table keeps only in-frame clones and is missing some. The sample yields 120,000 or so clones, 87% seen once. The material sequenced was blood. The receptor set was obtained from a man aged 55-75 years in good health. Each CDR3 is given with its conserved first and last residue. D genes are given only for firm matches. Not all rows give a size; the values are once, few, many and, for expanded clones, a class.

CDR3: CASSQERGVGTYEQYF; DNA: TGTGCCAGCAGCCAAGAGCGGGGGGTGGGGACCTACGAGCAGTACTTC; V: TRBV3-1/TRBV3-2; J: TRBJ2-7; size: .; D: TRBD2
CDR3: CASSAGNTIYF; DNA: TGTGCCAGCAGTGCAGGAAACACCATATATTTT; V: TRBV2; J: TRBJ1-3; size: few; D: .
CDR3: CASSLGTYEQYF; DNA: TGTGCCAGCAGCTTGGGAACCTACGAGCAGTACTTC; V: TRBV5-4; J: TRBJ2-7; size: .; D: .
CDR3: CASSRLSETQYF; DNA: TGTGCCAGCAGCCGTCTCTCGGAGACCCAGTACTTC; V: TRBV7-8; J: TRBJ2-5; size: .; D: .
CDR3: CASSRIRDGGNTIYF; DNA: TGTGCCAGCAGCCGAATCAGGGACGGTGGAAACACCATATATTTT; V: TRBV7-9; J: TRBJ1-3; size: .; D: .
CDR3: CASSRTGKGAYEQYF; DNA: TGTGCCAGCAGCCGGACAGGAAAGGGGGCCTACGAGCAGTACTTC; V: TRBV11-2; J: TRBJ2-7; size: .; D: TRBD1
CDR3: CAWSNQGDSPLHF; DNA: TGTGCCTGGAGTAACCAGGGCGATTCACCCCTCCACTTT; V: TRBV30; J: TRBJ1-6; size: .; D: .
CDR3: CASSLARGSSYEQYF; DNA: TGTGCCAGCAGCTTAGCGCGGGGGAGCTCCTACGAGCAGTACTTC; V: TRBV7-2; J: TRBJ2-7; size: .; D: TRBD2
CDR3: CASSMFRGQTNEKLFF; DNA: TGTGCCAGTAGTATGTTTCGCGGGCAAACTAATGAAAAACTGTTTTTT; V: TRBV19; J: TRBJ1-4; size: .; D: .
CDR3: CASSVAIQGANTEAFF; DNA: TGTGCCAGCAGCGTAGCGATACAGGGGGCGAACACTGAAGCTTTCTTT; V: TRBV9; J: TRBJ1-1; size: .; D: TRBD1
CDR3: CASSLMNINTEAFF; DNA: TGTGCCAGCAGTCTAATGAACATCAACACTGAAGCTTTCTTT; V: TRBV6-6; J: TRBJ1-1; size: .; D: .
CDR3: CASTLRGGNTEAFF; DNA: TGTGCCAGCACCCTTAGGGGGGGGAACACTGAAGCTTTCTTT; V: TRBV28; J: TRBJ1-1; size: once; D: .
CDR3: CSVDGWGSGGQETQYF; DNA: TGCAGCGTTGACGGTTGGGGTAGCGGGGGGCAAGAGACCCAGTACTTC; V: TRBV29-1; J: TRBJ2-5; size: .; D: TRBD2